The next 10 T cell receptor beta chains were all read from a single sample in a study of shared clonotypes between healthy human individuals. In the naive CD8 group, cells lacked CD45RO and were positively selected for CCR7, so terminally differentiated effector memory CD45RA+ cells were left out. Clones were read by immunoSEQ multiplex PCR, and TCRdb kept only the in-frame ones, dropping some. The table lists roughly 810,000 clones, 90% to 97% of them singletons. Sequences were obtained from naive CD8+ T cells sorted from blood. Receptors were obtained from a young man in good health.

The chain uses TRBV11-2 and TRBJ2-7; D is unresolved. Germline V gives CDR1 SGHAT, CDR2 FQNNGV. The CDR3 runs 14 residues. The V end was cut by 5 bases, the J end by 6 bases, with 17 bases between. CDR3 protein: CASSPERFGSEQYF. CDR3 sequence (DNA): TGTGCCAGCAGCCCAGAGAGGTTCGGCAGCGAGCAGTACTTC.

V and J are TRBV27 and TRBJ2-7; 10 bases fit TRBD1. V shed 5 bases, J shed 3 bases, and the junction held 4 bases outside the gene matches. Looked up from germline, CDR1 is MNHEY and CDR2 is SMNVEV (reference sequence). This CDR3 spans 14 amino acids. CDR3 nucleotides: TGTGCCAGCAGTGGGACAGGGGATTACTACGAGCAGTACTTC. This codes for CASSGTGDYYEQYF.

The V gene is TRBV5-1, the J gene TRBJ2-1, with D perhaps matching TRBD2 (5 bases). The CDR3 is made up of 12 amino acids. Germline assignment: CDR1 SGHRS and CDR2 YFSETQ. Trimming left V 1 base short and J 9 bases short, with 8 bases between. CDR3 DNA: TGCGCCAGCAGCTTGCAGGCGGGTGAGCAGTTCTTC. Protein: CASSLQAGEQFF.

V is TRBV5-5 and J is TRBJ2-1, with TRBD2 matching over 10 bases. Germline V gene data show CDR1 as SGHKS and CDR2 as YYEKEE (reference sequence). The length of the CDR3 is 14 residues. The J segment lost 15 bases and the V segment lost 4 bases, leaving 13 bases of the junction unmatched. The CDR3 coding sequence is TGTGCCAGCAGCCGTCTCACTAGCGGGAATGCTCCGTTCTTC. Encoded protein: CASSRLTSGNAPFF.

To note about this clone: At one of its ends the junction is not consistent with the germline gene, which may arise from a read error. J is TRBJ2-3 and V is TRBV7-7; 11 bases line up with TRBD2. The CDR3 totals 15 residues. Germline V CDR1 and CDR2: SSHAT, FNYEAQ (reference sequence). The CDR3 is CASSLGLAVQDTQYF. The CDR3 DNA follows: TGTGCTAGCAGCTTGGGACTAGCGGTGCAGGATACGCAGTATTTT.

This chain links TRBV2 with TRBJ1-1; 12 bases agree with TRBD1. The CDR3 is made up of 13 amino acids. V lost 8 bases and J lost 5; bases outside the gene matches: 3. Germline V lookup: CDR1 SNHLY, CDR2 FYNNEI. The CDR3 is CASGTGGLTEAFF. Written as DNA, the CDR3 is TGTGCCAGCGGGACAGGGGGCTTGACTGAAGCTTTCTTT. Complete variable domain (other parts from reference TRBV2 and TRBJ1-1): EPEVTQTPSHQVTQMGQEVILRCVPISNHLYFYWYRQILGQKVEFLVSFYNNEISEKSEIFDDQFSVERPDGSNFTLKIRSTKLEDSAMYFCASGTGGLTEAFFGQGTRLTVV.

The CDR3 DNA follows: TGTGCCAGCAAATCCCGGCAGGGGTCAAATCCCTACGAGCAGTACTTC. Protein product: CASKSRQGSNPYEQYF. The V and J genes are TRBV13 and TRBJ2-7, with D possibly matching TRBD1 (6 bases). From germline, CDR1 is PRHDT and CDR2 FYEKMQ (reference sequence). V was trimmed by 7 bases and J by 2 bases, leaving 21 bases between them. This CDR3 comprises 16 residues.

J is TRBJ2-2 and V is TRBV9, with D perhaps TRBD2 (5 bases). This CDR3 contains 17 residues. In germline, CDR1 is SGDLS, CDR2 YYNGEE. Trimming pared 4 bases from V and 0 bases from J, leaving 16 bases between. The CDR3 protein is CASSPTRVRANTGELFF. The CDR3 coding sequence is TGTGCCAGCAGCCCTACGAGGGTGAGAGCGAACACCGGGGAGCTGTTTTTT.

The rearrangement uses TRBV27 and TRBJ2-7, with 7 nucleotides matching TRBD1. V shed 3 bases and J 3 bases; nucleotides not matched to a gene: 2. The V gene's germline CDR1 is MNHEY and CDR2 SMNVEV (reference sequence). The CDR3 consists of 13 residues. CDR3 bases: TGTGCCAGCAGTTTCGGGACAGTCTACGAGCAGTACTTC. Residues: CASSFGTVYEQYF.

The chain carries TRBV29-1 and TRBJ2-7, with no clear D. Germline values: CDR1 SQVTM, CDR2 ANQGSEA. The CDR3 consists of 13 residues. The germline V and J ends were trimmed by 0 bases and 2 bases, with 8 bases remaining between them. For the CDR3, the DNA is TGCAGCGTTGAAGACAGGATTACCTACGAGCAGTACTTC. It encodes CSVEDRITYEQYF.